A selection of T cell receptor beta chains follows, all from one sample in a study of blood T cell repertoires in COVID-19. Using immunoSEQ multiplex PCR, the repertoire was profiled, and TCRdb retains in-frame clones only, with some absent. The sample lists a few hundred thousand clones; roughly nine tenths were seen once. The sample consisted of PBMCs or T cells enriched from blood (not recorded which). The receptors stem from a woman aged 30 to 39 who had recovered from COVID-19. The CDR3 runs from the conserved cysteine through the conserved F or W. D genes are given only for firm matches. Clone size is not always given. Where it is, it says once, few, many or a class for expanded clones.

TGTGCCAGCAGTTTATTAGGGGGCACCGATGGCTACACCTTC	CASSLLGGTDGYTF	NA	TRBV27	TRBJ1-2	TRBD1
TGTGCCAGCAGTTCCCTTTCAGGTGGCCAAGGCTACACCTTC	CASSSLSGGQGYTF	NA	TRBV6-5	TRBJ1-2	NA
TGTGCCAGCAGCTCAGGCTCCGTGGGCTACACCTTC	CASSSGSVGYTF	NA	TRBV11-2	TRBJ1-2	NA
TGTGCCAGCACCATAAGCGGGGCAAACACAGATACGCAGTATTTT	CASTISGANTDTQYF	once	TRBV7-3	TRBJ2-3	TRBD2
TGTGCCAGCAGTTACTTTTCGGGTTTCTATGGCTACACCTTC	CASSYFSGFYGYTF	NA	TRBV6-2/TRBV6-3	TRBJ1-2	NA
TGTGCCAGCATAGACTACTTTCTAAACACCGGGGAGCTGTTTTTT	CASIDYFLNTGELFF	NA	TRBV6-5	TRBJ2-2	NA
TGTGCCAGCAGCCCCCTAGGCGGGGGTTTTACCTACGAGCAGTACTTC	CASSPLGGGFTYEQYF	NA	TRBV7-2	TRBJ2-7	TRBD2
TGTGCCAGCAGCGAAATCGGGACAGGGAATGGCGGCTACACCTTC	CASSEIGTGNGGYTF	NA	TRBV2	TRBJ1-2	TRBD1
TGTGCCAGCAGCTTAGTGGGAGGGGATATTTCTGAAGCTTTCTTT	CASSLVGGDISEAFF	NA	TRBV7-2	TRBJ1-1	NA
TGTGCCAGCAGCCAAACGGCGGGGGCCCTCACCGGGGAGCTGTTTTTT	CASSQTAGALTGELFF	NA	TRBV4-2	TRBJ2-2	NA
TGCAGCGTTGATTCGGGGTACACCGGGGAGCTGTTTTTT	CSVDSGYTGELFF	NA	TRBV29-1	TRBJ2-2	NA
TGTGCCAGCTCACCACGTGTGGGCAGGGTAGATGGCTACACCTTC	CASSPRVGRVDGYTF	once	TRBV18	TRBJ1-2	NA
TGTGCCTGGCGTCAGGGCTATGGCTACACCTTC	CAWRQGYGYTF	NA	TRBV30	TRBJ1-2	NA
TGTGCCAGCAGCAAACAGGGGCGGGCTTTCTTT	CASSKQGRAFF	NA	TRBV21-1	TRBJ1-1	NA
TGTGCCAGCAGCTTAGAGGGGCGGGGGGTCACAGATACGCAGTATTTT	CASSLEGRGVTDTQYF	once	TRBV7-2	TRBJ2-3	TRBD2
TGTGCCAGCAGTTACAACAGGTTGTCCTACAATGAGCAGTTCTTC	CASSYNRLSYNEQFF	NA	TRBV6-2/TRBV6-3	TRBJ2-1	NA
TGTGCCAGCAGCGACAGGCCAAGGGATTCACCCCTCCACTTT	CASSDRPRDSPLHF	few	TRBV9	TRBJ1-6	NA
TGCAGCGCGGCAGGGGCTAACTATGGCTACACCTTC	CSAAGANYGYTF	NA	TRBV29-1	TRBJ1-2	NA